This TCR beta chain was identified in a study of T-cell memory formation after mild COVID-19 listed by TCRdb under 2021. General notes on the study: TCR sequence clusters from the two donors were found to be largely donor specific. In two donors, T-cell clones that expanded and contracted after mild COVID-19 were followed by sequencing TCRalpha and TCRbeta repertoires longitudinally. Two young, previously healthy adult volunteers made up the cohort, one male and one female.

Sequenced using an Illumina NovaSeq 6000. cDNA libraries for TCRalpha and TCRbeta were prepared by 5'RACE using constant-segment primers, with sample barcodes and unique molecular identifiers added. Trizol reagent was used to extract RNA from every sample. The libraries were amplified in two PCR steps, and the second step added a second sample barcode and Illumina TruSeq adapters. Libraries were sequenced on an Illumina NovaSeq with 2 x 150 bp paired-end reads. The authors' pipeline ran thus. The reads were demultiplexed and collapsed into UMI-guided consensus sequences using migec v1.2.7. Using mixcr v2.1.11, UMI consensuses were aligned to TRA and TRB V and J templates and then assembled into clonotypes. A clonotype was counted as expanded or contracted only when both edgeR and NoisET called the clonotype significant, with the noise models trained on biological replicates. For edgeR calls, the cutoffs were a false discovery rate-adjusted p below 0.01 and a log2 fold-change threshold of 1. As an exploratory analysis of dynamics, max-normalized trajectories of the 1000 most abundant clonotypes were examined by PCA with hierarchical clustering. Separately sequenced CD4+ and CD8+ repertoires were used to assign the CD4 or CD8 phenotype of responding clones. TCRdb reran the public reads through fastp at Q25 and MiXCR, keeping productive beta chains. Every distinct CDR3 protein forms one entry, paired with its most common genes and DNA. The V and J calls come from TCRdb's annotation, not from the publication. The sample table lists 300,000 to 350,000 distinct CDR3 sequences, roughly a fifth of them with a count of one. The ten largest clonotypes hold around 21% of the sample.

Overall study results and their limits: The study included only a couple of mild cases, and larger cohorts that include severe cases with pre-infection samples were judged to be necessary. Clones that contracted from day 15 to 85 showed balanced CD4/CD8 phenotypes, whereas a second wave of clones that expanded from day 15 to 37 leaned towards CD4+. The second-wave clones that peaked on day 37 were not confirmed to be SARS-CoV-2 specific. The detection of some responding clones in pre-infection memory suggests that pre-existing cross-reactive memory T cells joined the SARS-CoV-2 response. Contracting CD4+ clones turned up mainly in the CM and EM memory subsets, whereas EMRA was where CD8+ clones were enriched.

V drops 2 bases and J drops 0 bases, leaving 10 bases in between. From cysteine to phenylalanine, the CDR3 is 15 amino acids long. The read is trimmed to its CDR3 DNA, 45 bases read in frame from base 1. The germline V gene yields MNHEY for CDR1 and SVGAGI for CDR2. PBMCs were isolated by Ficoll-Paque density gradient centrifugation. On this clonotype itself: No cognate antigen has been identified for it. No clone much larger than this one lies a single base away; base qualities are absent.

The sequence was collected from a man aged 18-30 years who had mild COVID-19 (a few samples of this study predate the infection). The sample titles of this study are shuffled in the database, so cell type and time point are left out; the donor was told from shared clones. The V and J genes are TRBV6-5 and TRBJ1-1; TRBD1 might be the D gene, on 6 matching bases. Sequencing used PBMCs or a T cell subset sorted from them (not recorded which). CDR3 sequence: CASSYKTGMNTEAFF. The nucleotide sequence reads as follows: TGTGCCAGCAGTTACAAGACAGGTATGAACACTGAAGCTTTCTTT.